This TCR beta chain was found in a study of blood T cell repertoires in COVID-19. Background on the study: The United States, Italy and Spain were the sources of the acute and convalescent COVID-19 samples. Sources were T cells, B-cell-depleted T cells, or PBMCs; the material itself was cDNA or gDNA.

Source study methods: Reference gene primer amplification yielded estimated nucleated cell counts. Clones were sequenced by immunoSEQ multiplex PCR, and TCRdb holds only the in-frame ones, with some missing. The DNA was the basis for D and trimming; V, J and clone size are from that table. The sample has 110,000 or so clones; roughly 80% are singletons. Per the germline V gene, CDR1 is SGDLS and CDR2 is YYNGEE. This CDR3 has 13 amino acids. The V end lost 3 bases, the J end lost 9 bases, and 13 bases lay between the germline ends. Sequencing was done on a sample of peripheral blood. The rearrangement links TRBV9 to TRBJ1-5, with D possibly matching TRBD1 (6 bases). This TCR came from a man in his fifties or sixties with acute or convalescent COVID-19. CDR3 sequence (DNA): TGTGCCAGCAGCGAACAGGGCGTTCCGCCCCAGCATTTT. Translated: CASSEQGVPPQHF.